The clone carrying this T cell receptor (beta chain) was recorded a few times. The antigen is not known. The authors used template switching to add a universal primer site and gave cDNA unique molecular identifiers. One entry per CDR3 protein, called by TCRdb with MiXCR from the 5' RACE reads. The table has approximately 600,000 distinct CDR3 sequences, about 7.6% seen once. V lost 1 base, J lost 6 bases, and 15 bases lay in between. This CDR3 is 15 amino acids long. In germline, CDR1 is MGHDK, CDR2 SYGVNS. This entry belongs to a study of identical twins. Findings and limits, study-wide: For cord blood, abundant beta clonotypes had fewer insertions, unlike memory repertoires, which showed none. Conclusions were drawn cross-sectionally by statistical analysis, without following the same donors.

The sample also formed part of further work on yellow fever vaccine responses in identical twins. That paper notes: Twins' T cell vaccine responses reportedly looked partly convergent, partly personalized.

Specimen: PBMCs. The chain recombines TRBV25-1 with TRBJ2-5; no reliable D call. This receptor was identified in a woman aged 18 to 35 in good health. CDR3 amino acids: CASSESRSGRQTQYF. CDR3 DNA: TGTGCCAGCAGTGAATCGCGGTCCGGAAGGCAGACCCAGTACTTC.